The rows below give T cell receptor beta chains drawn from one sample of a study of shared clonotypes between healthy human individuals. Sequencing was performed with immunoSEQ multiplex PCR; in TCRdb, only in-frame clones are kept and a portion is missing. The sample has approximately 710,000 clones, 90% seen once. Sequencing was carried out using memory CD8+ T cells from PBMCs. These receptors all stem from a man younger than 35 in good health. Some clones in this sample may be carry-over from other donors' samples. The CDR3 runs from the conserved cysteine through the conserved F or W. Each record gives: D gene, clone size, V gene, J gene, CDR3 protein, CDR3 DNA. D genes are given only for firm matches. Size values are once, few and many counts, or a class for expanded clones, and some rows have none.

>TRBD2|.|TRBV27|TRBJ2-7
CASSPLREVYEQYF
TGTGCCAGCAGTCCCCTCCGGGAGGTTTACGAGCAGTACTTC
>TRBD1|.|TRBV6-4|TRBJ2-3
CASNGQDTDTQYF
TGTGCCAGCAACGGACAGGACACAGATACGCAGTATTTT
>.|.|TRBV28|TRBJ1-4
CASSPPKGANEKLFF
TGTGCCAGCAGTCCTCCCAAGGGGGCTAATGAAAAACTGTTTTTT
>.|.|TRBV6-5|TRBJ1-1
CASSYSIGDTEAFF
TGTGCCAGCAGTTACTCGATCGGGGACACTGAAGCTTTCTTT
>TRBD2|.|TRBV2|TRBJ2-3
CASSDSDRFRLAGGPADTQYF
TGTGCCAGCAGTGACTCGGACAGGTTTCGACTAGCGGGAGGGCCAGCAGATACGCAGTATTTT
>.|.|TRBV5-1|TRBJ2-5
CASSLSWGGETQYF
TGCGCCAGCAGCCTAAGTTGGGGAGGAGAGACCCAGTACTTC
>.|.|TRBV7-3|TRBJ2-1
CASSPTGYNEQFF
TGTGCCAGCAGCCCTACGGGTTACAATGAGCAGTTCTTC
>.|.|TRBV30|TRBJ1-6
CALRQKNSPLHF
TGTGCCTTGAGACAGAAGAATTCACCCCTCCACTTT
>.|.|TRBV25-1|TRBJ2-7
CASSERAGYEQYF
TGTGCCAGCAGTGAAAGAGCAGGGTACGAGCAGTACTTC
>.|.|TRBV5-4|TRBJ1-2
CASSELIANYGYTF
TGTGCCAGCAGTGAACTTATAGCTAACTATGGCTACACCTTC
>TRBD1|.|TRBV9|TRBJ2-1
CASSVPQGAVSYNEQFF
TGTGCCAGCAGCGTCCCCCAGGGGGCCGTCTCCTACAATGAGCAGTTCTTC
>.|.|TRBV5-1|TRBJ1-1
CASSAAGTEAFF
TGCGCCAGCAGCGCGGCGGGCACTGAAGCTTTCTTT
>TRBD2|.|TRBV7-3|TRBJ2-1
CASSVGGNQGEQFF
TGTGCCAGCAGCGTCGGGGGGAACCAGGGCGAGCAGTTCTTC
>.|once|TRBV28|TRBJ1-4
CASSLSQLNEKLFF
TGTGCCAGCAGTTTGAGTCAGCTTAATGAAAAACTGTTTTTT
>TRBD2|.|TRBV27|TRBJ2-1
CASRPHPGTSGSDEQFF
TGTGCCAGCAGACCTCACCCCGGGACTAGCGGGAGCGATGAGCAGTTCTTC
>TRBD1|.|TRBV7-9|TRBJ2-4
CASETGLENIQYF
TGTGCCAGCGAGACAGGGCTAGAGAACATTCAGTACTTC
>.|few|TRBV5-6|TRBJ1-1
CASSLAGDTEAFF
TGTGCCAGCAGCTTGGCGGGGGACACTGAAGCTTTCTTT
>.|.|TRBV7-2|TRBJ1-1
CAWGGYPLVNTEAFF
TGTGCCTGGGGGGGCTACCCTTTAGTGAACACTGAAGCTTTCTTT
>.|.|TRBV6-5|TRBJ1-6
CASSYETRDSPLHF
TGTGCCAGCAGTTACGAAACCAGGGATTCACCCCTCCACTTT
>.|.|TRBV30|TRBJ2-1
CAWDDGGNYNEQFF
TGTGCCTGGGACGACGGCGGTAATTACAATGAGCAGTTCTTC
>.|.|TRBV4-1|TRBJ2-5
CASSQETRGETQYF
TGCGCCAGCAGCCAAGAAACAAGGGGAGAGACCCAGTACTTC
>.|.|TRBV2|TRBJ1-3
CASSAGGAVGGTIYF
TGTGCCAGCAGTGCAGGAGGAGCGGTCGGGGGCACCATATATTTT
>TRBD1|.|TRBV29-1|TRBJ1-2
CSVAGQGFDYGYTF
TGCAGCGTCGCAGGACAGGGGTTTGACTATGGCTACACCTTC
>.|.|TRBV19|TRBJ2-7
CASSRGAKNEQYF
TGTGCCAGTAGTAGGGGGGCTAAGAACGAGCAGTACTTC
>.|.|TRBV10-3|TRBJ2-1
CAIRVDQGGEQFF
TGTGCCATCAGAGTAGACCAAGGGGGTGAGCAGTTCTTC
>.|few|TRBV28|TRBJ1-1
CASSFAPWNTEAFF
TGTGCCAGCAGTTTTGCTCCGTGGAACACTGAAGCTTTCTTT
>.|.|TRBV10-1|TRBJ1-3
CASSEILGNTIYF
TGCGCCAGCAGTGAAATTCTAGGAAACACCATATATTTT
>.|.|TRBV27|TRBJ2-7
CASSLGHRYEQYF
TGTGCCAGCAGTTTAGGGCACCGCTACGAGCAGTACTTC
>.|.|TRBV13|TRBJ2-7
CASSLDQGRGGSEQYF
TGTGCCAGCAGCTTAGATCAGGGCAGGGGGGGCTCCGAGCAGTACTTC
>TRBD2|.|TRBV27|TRBJ2-1
CASRPLSGPYNEQFF
TGTGCCAGCAGACCCCTTAGCGGGCCCTACAATGAGCAGTTCTTC
>TRBD2|.|TRBV11-2|TRBJ2-5
CASSLLGLAGGETQYF
TGTGCCAGCAGCTTACTGGGACTAGCGGGGGGAGAGACCCAGTACTTC
>.|.|TRBV11-2|TRBJ2-7
CASSPPRLGSGEEQYF
TGTGCCAGCAGCCCCCCTCGACTCGGGTCGGGAGAAGAGCAGTACTTC
>TRBD2|.|TRBV28|TRBJ2-1
CASSMGYGRSYNEQFF
TGTGCCAGCTCTATGGGGTACGGGAGGAGCTACAATGAGCAGTTCTTC
>.|once|TRBV27|TRBJ1-4
CASSLTGRTTNEKLFF
TGTGCCAGCAGTTTAACAGGGCGAACGACTAATGAAAAACTGTTTTTT
>.|.|TRBV29-1|TRBJ1-1
CSVVGGAATEAFF
TGCAGCGTTGTTGGGGGGGCCGCCACTGAAGCTTTCTTT
>TRBD1|.|TRBV11-3|TRBJ2-1
CASSRQGILDNEQFF
TGTGCCAGCAGCCGACAGGGTATTTTGGACAATGAGCAGTTCTTC
>.|.|TRBV27|TRBJ1-1
CASSFGPMTEAFF
TGTGCCAGCAGTTTCGGACCTATGACTGAAGCTTTCTTT
>.|.|TRBV30|TRBJ2-3
CAWSGTTDTQYF
TGTGCCTGGAGTGGTACCACAGATACGCAGTATTTT
>.|once|TRBV6-1|TRBJ1-5
CASSEDSENQPQHF
TGTGCCAGCAGTGAAGACAGCGAAAATCAGCCCCAGCATTTT
>.|.|TRBV9|TRBJ1-5
CASSPPGGNQPQHF
TGTGCCAGCAGCCCTCCGGGGGGGAATCAGCCCCAGCATTTT
>.|once|TRBV7-9|TRBJ2-5
CASSLVSGQETQYF
TGTGCCAGCAGCTTAGTTTCAGGGCAAGAGACCCAGTACTTC
>.|few|TRBV5-6|TRBJ2-6
CASSLGQSSGANVLTF
TGTGCCAGCAGCTTGGGACAGAGCTCTGGGGCCAACGTCCTGACTTTC
>TRBD1|once|TRBV7-9|TRBJ2-4
CASSSDRGVTKNIQYF
TGTGCCAGCAGCTCGGACAGGGGAGTGACCAAAAACATTCAGTACTTC
>TRBD2|.|TRBV27|TRBJ2-1
CASSPWPSGSSYNEQFF
TGTGCCAGCAGTCCGTGGCCTAGCGGGAGCTCCTACAATGAGCAGTTCTTC
>TRBD1|.|TRBV5-4|TRBJ1-1
CASSAGTANTEAFF
TGTGCCAGCAGCGCGGGGACAGCGAACACTGAAGCTTTCTTT
>.|.|TRBV7-6|TRBJ1-3
CASSLEPHFSGNTIYF
TGTGCCAGCAGCTTAGAACCGCACTTCTCTGGAAACACCATATATTTT
>.|.|TRBV7-2|TRBJ2-7
CASSLWGRSDEQYF
TGTGCCAGCAGCTTATGGGGCAGGTCGGACGAGCAGTACTTC
>.|.|TRBV15|TRBJ2-5
CATSRVSQETQYF
TGTGCCACCAGCAGAGTGTCGCAAGAGACCCAGTACTTC
>TRBD1|.|TRBV13|TRBJ1-4
CASRRGQAEKLFF
TGTGCCAGTCGACGGGGACAGGCCGAAAAACTGTTTTTT
>TRBD1|.|TRBV27|TRBJ2-7
CASGWGQKYEQYF
TGTGCCAGCGGTTGGGGACAGAAATACGAGCAGTACTTC
>TRBD1|.|TRBV11-2|TRBJ2-1
CASSYRGNEQFF
TGTGCCAGCAGCTACAGGGGGAATGAGCAGTTCTTC
>.|.|TRBV7-8|TRBJ1-1
CASSLKAGWMNTEAFF
TGTGCCAGCAGCTTAAAGGCAGGGTGGATGAACACTGAAGCTTTCTTT
>.|.|TRBV11-2|TRBJ1-1
CASSADPYQNTEAFF
TGTGCCAGCAGCGCTGACCCGTACCAAAACACTGAAGCTTTCTTT
>TRBD2|.|TRBV29-1|TRBJ2-3
CSAQSGFSGSNPVF
TGCAGCGCCCAAAGTGGTTTCAGCGGGAGCAACCCCGTTTTT
>.|.|TRBV5-1|TRBJ2-7
CASSLSVGQNYEQYF
TGCGCCAGCAGCTTGTCTGTTGGACAGAATTACGAGCAGTACTTC
>.|.|TRBV9|TRBJ2-5
CASSPWGEGAQETQYF
TGTGCCAGCAGCCCCTGGGGGGAGGGGGCCCAAGAGACCCAGTACTTC
>TRBD1|.|TRBV9|TRBJ2-1
CASASGTAYNEQFF
TGTGCCAGCGCCTCCGGGACAGCCTACAATGAGCAGTTCTTC
>.|.|TRBV5-4|TRBJ1-1
CASSSPAAEAFF
TGTGCCAGCAGCTCCCCAGCGGCTGAAGCTTTCTTT
>TRBD2|.|TRBV6-6|TRBJ2-1
CAAGGDEQFF
TGTGCAGCGGGGGGGGATGAGCAGTTCTTC